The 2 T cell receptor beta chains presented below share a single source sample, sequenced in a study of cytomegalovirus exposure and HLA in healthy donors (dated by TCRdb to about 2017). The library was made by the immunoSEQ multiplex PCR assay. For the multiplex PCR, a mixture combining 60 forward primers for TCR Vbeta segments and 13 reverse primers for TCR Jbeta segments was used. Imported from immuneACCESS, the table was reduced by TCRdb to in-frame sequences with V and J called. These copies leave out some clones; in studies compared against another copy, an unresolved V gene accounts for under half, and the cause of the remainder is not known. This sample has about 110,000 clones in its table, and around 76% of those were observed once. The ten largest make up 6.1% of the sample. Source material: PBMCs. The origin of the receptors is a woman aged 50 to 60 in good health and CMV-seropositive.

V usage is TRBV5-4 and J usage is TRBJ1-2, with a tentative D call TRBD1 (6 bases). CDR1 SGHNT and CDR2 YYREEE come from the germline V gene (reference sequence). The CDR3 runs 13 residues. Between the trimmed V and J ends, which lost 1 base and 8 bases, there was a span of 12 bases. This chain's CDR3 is CASSLPGVCGYTF. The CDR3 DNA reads TGTGCCAGCAGCTTGCCAGGGGTCTGCGGCTACACCTTC.

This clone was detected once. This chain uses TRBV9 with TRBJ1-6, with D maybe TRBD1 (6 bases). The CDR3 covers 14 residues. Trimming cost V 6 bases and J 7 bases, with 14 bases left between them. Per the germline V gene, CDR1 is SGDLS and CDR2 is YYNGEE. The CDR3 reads CASTKGVVNSPLHF. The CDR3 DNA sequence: TGTGCCAGCACCAAGGGGGTAGTCAATTCACCCCTCCACTTT.